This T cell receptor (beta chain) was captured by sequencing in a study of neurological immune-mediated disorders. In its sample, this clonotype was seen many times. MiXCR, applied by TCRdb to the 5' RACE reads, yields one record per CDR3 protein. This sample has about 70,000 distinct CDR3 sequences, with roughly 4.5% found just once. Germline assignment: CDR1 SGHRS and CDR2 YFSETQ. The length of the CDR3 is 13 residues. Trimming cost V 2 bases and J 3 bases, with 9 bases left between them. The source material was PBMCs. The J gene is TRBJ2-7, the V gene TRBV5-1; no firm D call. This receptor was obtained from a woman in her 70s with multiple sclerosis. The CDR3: CASSFVSLYEQYF. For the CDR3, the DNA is TGCGCCAGCAGCTTTGTCAGTCTCTACGAGCAGTACTTC. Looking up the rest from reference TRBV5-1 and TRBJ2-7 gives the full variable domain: KAGVTQTPRYLIKTRGQQVTLSCSPISGHRSVSWYQQTPGQGLQFLFEYFSETQRNKGNFPGRFSGRQFSNSRSEMNVSTLELGDSALYLCASSFVSLYEQYFGPGTRLTVT.